The T cell receptor beta chain described here comes from a study of technical replicates of blood from several donors. The ends were cut back, 4 bases at V and 6 bases at J, with 13 bases in the middle. This CDR3 spans 13 amino acids. CDR1 is SGHRS and CDR2 is YFSETQ in the germline V gene. Profiling relied on immunoSEQ multiplex PCR, and the TCRdb table lists in-frame clones only, not all of them. The repertoire holds about 88,000 clones, with over 90% as singletons. What was sequenced was T cells isolated from PBMCs. J is TRBJ1-2 and V is TRBV5-1, with D possibly being TRBD1 (5 bases). The source of this sequence is a human donor in good health. The CDR3 bases are TGCGCCAGCAGCCCCAGGGTTTCCCATGGCTACACCTTC. This codes for CASSPRVSHGYTF.